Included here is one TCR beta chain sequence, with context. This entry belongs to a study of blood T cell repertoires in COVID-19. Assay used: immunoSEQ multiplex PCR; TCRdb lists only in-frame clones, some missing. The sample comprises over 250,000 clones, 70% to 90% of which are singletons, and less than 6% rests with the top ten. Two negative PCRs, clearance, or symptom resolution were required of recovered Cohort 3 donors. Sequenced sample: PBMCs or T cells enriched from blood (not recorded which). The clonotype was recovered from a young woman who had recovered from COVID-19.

The CDR3 region is CASSVVPPGQGRGYTF. The CDR3 DNA sequence: TGTGCCAGCAGCGTAGTACCCCCTGGCCAGGGTAGAGGCTACACCTTC. This rearrangement joins TRBV9 to TRBJ1-2, with D tentatively TRBD1 (5 bases). Trimming left V 0 bases short and J 8 bases short, with 20 bases between. The germline CDR1 and CDR2 sequences are SGDLS and YYNGEE. The CDR3 runs 16 residues.